These 22 T cell receptor beta chains originate from one sample sequenced in a study of T cell responses to AZD1222 COVID-19 vaccine. The repertoire was sequenced with immunoSEQ multiplex PCR; TCRdb's copy has only in-frame clones and lacks some. The table lists about 130,000 clones, more than 75% of them singletons, with 20% to 25% in the top ten. The sequencing here drew on peripheral blood, taken on day 0 of AZD1222 vaccination. The receptors derive from an adult in good health.

The V call is TRBV7-2, the J call TRBJ1-5, with 7 bases aligning to TRBD1. The trim removed 6 bases at V and 4 bases at J, leaving 9 bases unmatched. The CDR3 is 15 residues long. Germline values: CDR1 SGHTA, CDR2 FQGNSA. CDR3 amino acids: CASSLHGTANQPQHF. CDR3 nucleotides: TGTGCCAGCAGTCTACACGGGACAGCTAATCAGCCCCAGCATTTT.

V is TRBV7-2 and J is TRBJ1-1; D might be TRBD1 (5 bases). CDR1 is SGHTA, CDR2 FQGNSA, per germline. CDR3 length: 15 amino acids. V was pared by 3 bases and J by 4 bases, with 15 bases between. This chain's CDR3 is CASSFRFQGATEAFF. The CDR3 DNA reads TGTGCCAGCAGCTTTAGATTCCAGGGTGCCACTGAAGCTTTCTTT.

V and J are TRBV6-5 and TRBJ1-3, with D possibly TRBD1 on 5 matching bases. The CDR3 is 14 residues long. CDR1 MNHEY and CDR2 SVGAGI come from the germline V gene. V dropped 4 bases and J dropped 9 bases, with 16 bases sitting between them. The DNA of the CDR3 is TGTGCCAGCAGTTCAGTACAGGTTGGCGGCACCATATATTTT. Translating gives CASSSVQVGGTIYF.

The chain couples TRBV19 to TRBJ1-4, with 8 bases aligning to TRBD1. The CDR3 has 15 amino acids. With 5 bases clipped from V and 8 bases from J, the junction kept 10 bases outside the gene matches. CDR1 LNHDA and CDR2 SQIVND come from the germline V gene (reference sequence). The CDR3 coding sequence is TGTGCCAGTAGTGCCAGACAGGGGCGACAGGAAAAACTGTTTTTT. Translating it yields CASSARQGRQEKLFF.

This clone was observed once. The chain joins TRBV7-3 to TRBJ2-1, with 10 bases identical to TRBD2. There are 15 residues in the CDR3. J lost 7 bases, V lost 6 bases, and 9 bases had no gene match. Germline CDR1 SGHTA, CDR2 FQGTGA. In nucleotides, the CDR3 is TGTGCCAGCAGTCAGGCACTAGCGGGGACAAATGAGCAGTTCTTC. Protein product: CASSQALAGTNEQFF.

V and J are TRBV6-5 and TRBJ1-4, with D perhaps TRBD1 (5 bases). The ends were cut back, 10 bases at V and 8 bases at J, with 17 bases in the middle. This CDR3 contains 13 residues. The germline gives CDR1 MNHEY, CDR2 SVGAGI. CDR3 sequence reads: CAMGREVGEKLFF. The CDR3 DNA is TGTGCCATGGGGCGAGAAGTTGGAGAAAAACTGTTTTTT.

The rearrangement links TRBV7-9 to TRBJ1-6; tentatively, D is TRBD1 (5 bases). Germline CDR1 reads SEHNR; CDR2 reads FQNEAQ (reference sequence). Trimming took off 5 bases at V and 8 bases at J, with 16 bases between the two ends. The CDR3 is 15 residues long. The CDR3 loop reads CASSPFGGYDSPLHF. Here the CDR3 DNA reads TGTGCCAGCAGCCCATTTGGGGGATATGATTCACCCCTCCACTTT.

The chain recombines TRBV7-2 with TRBJ2-1; 9 positions agree with TRBD1. The CDR3 sequence is 15 residues long. With V trimmed by 4 bases and J by 4 bases, 5 bases remained unmatched. Germline V CDR1 and CDR2: SGHTA, FQGNSA. CDR3 coding DNA: TGTGCCAGCAGCTATCGACAGGGGGGATACAATGAGCAGTTCTTC. This codes for CASSYRQGGYNEQFF. Variable domain in full (rest from reference TRBV7-2 and TRBJ2-1): GAGVSQSPSNKVTEKGKDVELRCDPISGHTALYWYRQSLGQGLEFLIYFQGNSAPDKSGLPSDRFSAERTGGSVSTLTIQRTQQEDSAVYLCASSYRQGGYNEQFFGPGTRLTVL.

The table lists this clone with a count of one. The chain employs TRBV6-5 and TRBJ1-4; D unclear. V lost 8 bases to trimming and J lost 3 bases, with 13 bases between them. Germline CDR1 is MNHEY and CDR2 is SVGAGI. There are 14 residues in the CDR3. The CDR3 DNA is TGTGCCAGCCGAGCGTGGGGATCTAATGAAAAACTGTTTTTT. Residues: CASRAWGSNEKLFF.

In its sample, this clone was seen once. V usage is TRBV2 and J usage is TRBJ1-5, with TRBD1 identical over 8 bases. The trim removed 5 bases at V and 2 bases at J, leaving 5 bases unmatched. The germline CDR1 and CDR2 sequences are SNHLY and FYNNEI. The CDR3 extends over 15 amino acids. The CDR3 region is CASSSLQGGNQPQHF. The CDR3 nucleotides are TGTGCCAGCAGTTCACTACAGGGGGGCAATCAGCCCCAGCATTTT. Filled out from reference TRBV2 and TRBJ1-5, the complete variable domain reads EPEVTQTPSHQVTQMGQEVILRCVPISNHLYFYWYRQILGQKVEFLVSFYNNEISEKSEIFDDQFSVERPDGSNFTLKIRSTKLEDSAMYFCASSSLQGGNQPQHFGDGTRLSIL.

This rearrangement joins TRBV9 to TRBJ1-1, with D uncertain. Trimming took 1 base from V and 0 from J, leaving 4 bases between them. The CDR3 consists of 13 residues. The V gene's germline CDR1 is SGDLS and CDR2 YYNGEE. CDR3 bases: TGTGCCAGCAGCGTAACCATGAACACTGAAGCTTTCTTT. It encodes CASSVTMNTEAFF. Full variable domain (missing parts from reference TRBV9 and TRBJ1-1): DSGVTQTPKHLITATGQRVTLRCSPRSGDLSVYWYQQSLDQGLQFLIQYYNGEERAKGNILERFSAQQFPDLHSELNLSSLELGDSALYFCASSVTMNTEAFFGQGTRLTVV.

The chain recombines TRBV29-1 with TRBJ1-2, with a weak D call TRBD1 (5 bases). The CDR3 runs to 13 residues. Germline V lookup: CDR1 SQVTM, CDR2 ANQGSEA. V was shortened by 4 bases and J by 4 bases, with 13 bases between the two germline ends. CDR3 nucleotides: TGCAGCGTTGGGGTGACAGAGATCTATGGCTACACCTTC. Residues: CSVGVTEIYGYTF.

The chain joins TRBV28 to TRBJ1-5; TRBD1 might be the D (5 bases). CDR1 is MDHEN and CDR2 is SYDVKM in the germline V gene. The CDR3 contains 14 residues. With 1 base removed from V and 6 bases from J, the gap between germline ends came to 10 bases. The CDR3 coding sequence is TGTGCCAGCAGTTTATCCGGGGGTGGTCAGCCCCAGCATTTT. Its translation is CASSLSGGGQPQHF.

The DNA of the CDR3 is TGCGCCAGCAGCCACCCGGGACAGGGAGGCTATGGCTACACCTTC. Amino acid sequence: CASSHPGQGGYGYTF. The rearrangement joins TRBV4-1 to TRBJ1-2; 9 bases align to TRBD1. The length of the CDR3 is 15 residues. V lost 3 bases, J lost 4 bases, and 6 bases stayed unmatched. CDR1 is MGHRA and CDR2 is YSYEKL in the germline V gene.

The CDR3 nucleotides are TGCGCCAGCAGCCAAGTCGGGACAGGGGTCTATGGCTACACCTTC. Translating gives CASSQVGTGVYGYTF. The rearrangement links TRBV4-1 to TRBJ1-2, with 10 bases aligning to TRBD1. CDR1 is MGHRA and CDR2 is YSYEKL in the germline V gene. CDR3 length equals 15 residues. J gave up 4 bases and V 1 base, and 3 bases lay outside the gene matches.

This chain links TRBV7-8 with TRBJ1-6; possibly TRBD1 for D (5 bases). Germline CDR1 is SGHVS and CDR2 is FQNEAQ. The CDR3 sequence is 18 residues long. The ends were cut back, 1 base at V and 0 bases at J, with 13 bases in the middle. The CDR3 sequence is CASSLVKSGSSYNSPLHF. The CDR3, as DNA: TGTGCCAGCAGCTTAGTAAAATCAGGGAGCTCCTATAATTCACCCCTCCACTTT.

This clone turned up a few times. The V and J genes are TRBV6-1 and TRBJ1-6; no reliable D call. This CDR3 has 16 amino acids. CDR1 is MNHNS, CDR2 SASEGT, per germline. Trimming removed 1 base at V and 9 bases at J, with 16 bases between. The CDR3 sequence is CASSEEAPRGGSPLHF. The DNA of the CDR3 is TGTGCCAGCAGTGAAGAAGCCCCGAGAGGCGGTTCACCCCTCCACTTT.

This chain uses TRBV5-1 with TRBJ1-6; a possible D gene is TRBD1 (6 bases). In germline, CDR1 is SGHRS, CDR2 YFSETQ. The CDR3 loop spans 17 amino acids. V gave up 3 bases and J gave up 0 bases, with 13 bases separating them. For the CDR3, the DNA is TGCGCCAGCAGCTGGGACACCCTGAGCTCCTATAATTCACCCCTCCACTTT. Amino acids: CASSWDTLSSYNSPLHF.

The CDR3 loop reads CASSFGPDQPQHF. CDR3 in DNA: TGTGCCAGCAGCTTCGGACCCGATCAGCCCCAGCATTTT. The chain couples TRBV5-6 to TRBJ1-5; D not resolved. The CDR3 extends over 13 amino acids. Germline V gives CDR1 SGHDT, CDR2 YYEEEE. V was cut by 2 bases and J by 5 bases, with 8 bases left in between.

This rearrangement joins TRBV3-1 (or the pseudogene TRBV3-2) to TRBJ2-2; D is undetermined. Trimming removed 1 base at V and 6 bases at J, with 3 bases between. The CDR3 runs to 12 residues. The V gene's germline CDR1 is LGHDT and CDR2 YNNKEL (reference sequence). This chain's CDR3 is CASSQGAGELFF. The CDR3 DNA sequence: TGTGCCAGCAGCCAAGGGGCCGGGGAGCTGTTTTTT.

The chain is built from TRBV7-2 and TRBJ2-7, with D perhaps matching TRBD1 (5 bases). Germline V gene lookup returns CDR1 SGHTA and CDR2 FQGNSA. The CDR3 contains 12 residues. The ends were cut back, 0 bases at V and 9 bases at J, with 9 bases in the middle. The CDR3 DNA follows: TGTGCCAGCAGCTTAGCGCGTCAGGGGCAGTACTTC. Translating gives CASSLARQGQYF.

This chain's CDR3 is CASSYTMDREGYEQYF. For the CDR3, the DNA is TGTGCCAGCAGTTACACCATGGACAGGGAAGGCTACGAGCAGTACTTC. The chain uses TRBV6-6 and TRBJ2-7; TRBD1 agrees at 8 bases. The CDR3 loop spans 16 amino acids. J was trimmed by 3 bases and V by 2 bases; bases with no gene match: 9. Germline values: CDR1 MNHNY, CDR2 SVGAGI (reference sequence).